This T cell receptor beta chain was captured by sequencing in a study of cytomegalovirus exposure and HLA in healthy donors (dated 2017 in TCRdb). Regarding the research as a whole: In an earlier analysis of approximately 500 of the donors, around 290 Gb of sequence data and some 100 million unique TCR beta sequences from 180 million or so T cells were reported. An early release that covered roughly 600 HLA-typed donors contained about 300 gigabases of sequencing data and 80 million or so unique TCR sequences. Of the approximately 400 genotyped donors, over 70% fell in the genetic ancestry cluster associated with self-reported Caucasian donors. The study aimed to test whether cataloging public T cell receptors could reveal signatures of past pathogen exposure. Using immunosequencing, the study profiled T cell repertoires from 666 subjects and related those repertoires to cytomegalovirus serostatus. In addition to the first cohort of 666 subjects, a separate validation cohort of under 150 different subjects was used. High-throughput TCR immunosequencing, statistical association of individual TCRs with disease status, and machine learning were combined to predict cytomegalovirus infection status. In a later analysis, previously published TCR beta repertoires from 600 to 850 donors were re-analyzed and high-resolution HLA genotyping was added so that TCR occurrence patterns could be studied. The later analysis used no new phenotypic data to find candidate immune exposures, relying instead on TCR beta sequences and their occurrence across donors. An earlier analysis of 587 of the donors applied high-throughput TCR beta sequencing to assess whether each TCR beta V gene segment acted as functional or pseudogenic. Alongside the repertoire data, information on donor age, sex, ethnicity and CMV serostatus was compiled. Genome-wide SNP genotypes for about 65% of the 666 donors were used in a later genetic analysis, which treated that subset as a discovery cohort. Every discovery cohort repertoire had been produced on one sequencing platform. HLA typing included class I and class II loci at four-digit resolution. The number of donors typed differed by locus, with 629-630 for A, B, C, DRB1 and DQB1, around 500 for DQA1, under 610 for DPA1, and roughly 450 for DPB1. About five DR-DQ haplotypes were treated as single units for association and clustering because of strong linkage in the cohort. On average, about 200,000 unique TCR beta nucleotide sequences were sequenced per donor among fewer than 500 genotyped donors of the cohort, with roughly 18% of those sequences being non-productive. Broader findings and caveats from the paper: Several of the top co-occurrence clusters appeared to be linked to parvovirus B19, influenza, CMV and Epstein-Barr virus, according to a later analysis. Three of the identified cytomegalovirus-associated TCR beta chains were confirmed in vitro to be specific for cytomegalovirus antigens. Specific HLA alleles were associated with 16,951 TCR beta sequences at a false discovery rate of 0.05 in a later analysis. In both the original and validation cohorts, the classifier was reported to diagnose cytomegalovirus status with high specificity and sensitivity. This cohort had only TCR beta chains sequenced, and the lack of alpha or paired-chain data limited which features could be detected. For the cohort, immune exposure information was limited to CMV serostatus. Most CMV-associated TCR beta chains appeared to be HLA-restricted in a later analysis, and the HLA associations seemed to be driven largely by CMV exposure. Because HLA typing was missing for some donors at each locus, association tests included only the typed subset. A later genetic analysis associated a missense DCLRE1C variant with V-gene and J-gene trimming of TCR beta chains, and an independent cohort replicated the association. According to the authors, the approach could potentially be generalized to other disease states and immunological phenotypes. A cluster of highly shared sequence variants was judged likely to represent a technical artifact of the sequencing pipeline. Compared with equally common non-associated chains, HLA-associated TCR beta chains in a later analysis were more clonally expanded and had lower generation probabilities. Some IMGT-functional V segments, including TRBV6-2 and TRBV6-3, could not be distinguished by the 87-base-pair reads and were therefore excluded. Presence/absence analyses assumed roughly uniform sequencing depth across donors, an assumption that may not hold. A further reported finding was that TCR beta sequences accurately predicted the HLA-A and HLA-B alleles for most subjects in the first cohort. Correlated functional status among segregating V segments might reflect linkage disequilibrium, but an unknown experimental factor could not be ruled out. In a later analysis, TCR association rates were found to vary across HLA loci, with the most associated TCRs seen for DRB1 alleles and the fewest for HLA-C alleles. The earlier analysis of around 600 of the donors excluded over 15 rarely observed V segments, including chromosome 9 orphons, because counts were too low. While some public TCRs were present in many individuals, most TCR sequences turned up only very rarely across donors. In the study, approximately 160 TCR beta chains were listed as associated with cytomegalovirus. Compared with the roughly 670-donor mean, donors in an Asian-associated ancestry cluster had fewer N-insertions in productive TCRs, according to a later genetic analysis. Assigning TCR associations to individual alleles was difficult when HLA alleles, especially DR and DQ, strongly co-occurred. An earlier analysis of roughly 570 of the donors showed that most TCR beta V segments appeared in productive rearrangements either about 90% or about 30% of the time, which broadly matched IMGT annotations.

The cohort comprised 666 healthy bone marrow donors. Cohort members were all nominally healthy when sampled, although unrecorded immune exposures were likely present. CMV serostatus was recorded as positive for almost 300 and negative for 352 of the 666 cohort members, whereas no CMV serostatus was recorded for the donor in question. A peripheral blood sample was provided by each donor, and peripheral blood mononuclear cells were used for TCR beta sequencing. The Qiagen DNeasy Blood Extraction Kit was used to extract genomic DNA from the blood cell samples. Library generation was performed with the immunoSEQ multiplex PCR assay. For the multiplex PCR, a mixture combining 60 forward primers for TCR Vbeta segments and 13 reverse primers for TCR Jbeta segments was used. A multiplex PCR assay on genomic DNA amplified the CDR3 region of rearranged TCR beta genes. The Illumina HiSeq System was used to sequence the amplified TCR beta libraries as 87-base-pair reads. The authors' pipeline ran thus. A later analysis counted 65 million to 90 million unique TCR beta chains across the 500 to 850 repertoires, and 9 million to 14 million of these chains were shared by at least two donors. A nearest-neighbor algorithm error-corrected the raw reads and collapsed the reads into unique sequences, merging closely related sequences to remove PCR and sequencing errors. Alignment of CDR3 sequences to IMGT reference sequences was used to assign V, D and J gene segments. For a sequence to be retained, a match of at least six nucleotides to both a V gene segment and a J gene segment was required. A rearrangement was called productive if the CDR3 had no stop codons and remained in frame with V and J, and every other rearrangement was called non-productive. Following IMGT convention, CDR3 was defined as the stretch from the second conserved V-encoded cysteine up to the conserved J-encoded phenylalanine. The earlier analysis of 587 of the donors excluded sequences that lacked an unambiguous match to a single V gene segment. An earlier analysis of about 590 of the donors classified V segments as functional when productive rearrangements were above 56.7% and as segregating when the standard deviation between donors was above 5%. To diagnose cytomegalovirus status from the catalog of TCR beta chain sequences, a statistical classification framework was built. A later analysis assigned V and J genes by comparing TCR nucleotide sequences with IMGT/GENE-DB human TR gene sequences. The TCRdist pipeline was used in a later analysis to assign CDR3 sequences and most-parsimonious VDJ recombination scenarios. In a later analysis, each TCR beta chain was defined by its CDR3 amino acid sequence together with its V-gene family, and reads without a unique V-gene family were excluded. To address suspected cross-contamination and a sequencing artifact, a later analysis removed around 600 highly shared, low-generation-probability nucleotide sequences. For each public chain, a later analysis derived a clonal expansion index from normalized ranks of inferred template counts within each repertoire. Generation probabilities in a later analysis came from a VDJ recombination model fitted to out-of-frame rearrangements, and those results were checked against IGoR. A later analysis scored TCR-TCR, TCR-HLA and TCR-CMV co-occurrence with hypergeometric tests, applying a repertoire-size bias correction to TCR pairs. To estimate false discovery rates, a later analysis permuted the HLA or CMV assignments 20 times. A later analysis grouped co-occurring TCRs with DBSCAN, adding TCRdist sequence similarity when clustering within HLA-allele-positive subsets. Co-occurrence clustering excluded repertoires with fewer than 30,000 or more than 120,000 public chains, plus five with anomalous nucleotide sharing. In its TCRdb copy, this immuneACCESS table keeps in-frame sequences only and misses some clones. Where compared with another copy, unresolved V genes explain less than half of these, and the others have no known cause. V and J calls plus clone size are reproduced from that table; the DNA served to infer D and trimming. The sample profile shows about 140,000 clones; 80% of them were found once. More than 4.5% of the sample rests with the top ten.

About this clone itself: Its recognized antigen is unknown. No much larger clonotype is one base removed from it; base qualities were not supplied.

V ends up 4 bases short and J 1 base short, with an unmatched junction base count of 10. Taken from cysteine to phenylalanine, the CDR3 has 16 residues. Only the CDR3 region is kept as DNA, spanning 48 bases read in frame from base 1. From the germline V gene, CDR1 is SGHDT and CDR2 is YYEEEE. Sample: PBMCs. The clonotype comes from a man between 25 and 39 years old in good health. The sequence links TRBV5-6 to TRBJ1-1, with 7 central nucleotides matching TRBD1. This receptor has the CDR3 CASSLLDRAGNTEAFF. The bases are TGTGCCAGCAGCCTACTAGACAGGGCTGGGAACACTGAAGCTTTCTTT. This CDR3, with the reference TRBV5-6 and TRBJ1-1 proteins standing in past its ends, gives the full variable domain DAGVTQSPTHLIKTRGQQVTLRCSPKSGHDTVSWYQQALGQGPQFIFQYYEEEERQRGNFPDRFSGHQFPNYSSELNVNALLLGDSALYLCASSLLDRAGNTEAFFGQGTRLTVV.